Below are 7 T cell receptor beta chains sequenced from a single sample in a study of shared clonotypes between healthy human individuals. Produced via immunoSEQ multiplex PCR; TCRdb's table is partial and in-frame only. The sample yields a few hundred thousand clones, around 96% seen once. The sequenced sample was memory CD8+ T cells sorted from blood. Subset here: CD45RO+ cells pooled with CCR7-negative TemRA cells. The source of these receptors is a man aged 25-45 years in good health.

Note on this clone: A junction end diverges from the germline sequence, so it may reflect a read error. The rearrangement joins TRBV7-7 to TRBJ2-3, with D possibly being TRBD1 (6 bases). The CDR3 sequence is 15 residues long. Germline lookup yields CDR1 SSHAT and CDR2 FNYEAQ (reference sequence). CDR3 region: CASSLTGLSTDTQYF. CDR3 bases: TGTGCTAGCAGCTTAACAGGGCTTAGCACAGATACGCAGTATTTT.

CDR3 bases: TGTGCCACCCGTCCGGGAGAAGGCTACGATACGCAGTATTTT. Protein: CATRPGEGYDTQYF. The chain combines TRBV6-1 with TRBJ2-3; possibly TRBD2 for D (6 bases). Germline values: CDR1 MNHNS, CDR2 SASEGT. Trimming removed 10 bases from V and 6 bases from J, with 20 bases in between. This CDR3 has 14 amino acids.

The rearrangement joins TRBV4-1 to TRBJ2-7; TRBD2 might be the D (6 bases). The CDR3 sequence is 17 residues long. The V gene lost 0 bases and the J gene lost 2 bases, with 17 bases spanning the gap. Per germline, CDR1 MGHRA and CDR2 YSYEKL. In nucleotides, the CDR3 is TGCGCCAGCAGCCAAGATCGCGGCGGGACGCTTACCTACGAGCAGTACTTC. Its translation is CASSQDRGGTLTYEQYF.

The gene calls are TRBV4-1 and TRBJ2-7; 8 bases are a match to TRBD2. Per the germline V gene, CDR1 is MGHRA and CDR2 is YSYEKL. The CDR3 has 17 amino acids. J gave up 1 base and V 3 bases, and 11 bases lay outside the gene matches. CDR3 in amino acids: CASSQDTGTRGSYEQYF. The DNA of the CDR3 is TGCGCCAGCAGCCAGGATACCGGGACTAGGGGGTCCTACGAGCAGTACTTC.

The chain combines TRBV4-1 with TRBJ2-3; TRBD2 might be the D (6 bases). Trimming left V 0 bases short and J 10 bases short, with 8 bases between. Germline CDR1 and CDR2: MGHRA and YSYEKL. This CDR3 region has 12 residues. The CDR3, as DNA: TGCGCCAGCAGCCAAGATGGGGACTCGCAGTATTTT. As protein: CASSQDGDSQYF.

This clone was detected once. The CDR3 coding sequence is TGTGCCAGCAGCCCCGGGGGTCGCTATCAGCCCCAGCATTTT. Translated: CASSPGGRYQPQHF. The rearrangement joins TRBV28 to TRBJ1-5; possibly TRBD1 for D (5 bases). There are 14 residues in the CDR3. The germline CDR1 and CDR2 sequences are MDHEN and SYDVKM. Trimming left V 6 bases short and J 5 bases short, with 14 bases between.

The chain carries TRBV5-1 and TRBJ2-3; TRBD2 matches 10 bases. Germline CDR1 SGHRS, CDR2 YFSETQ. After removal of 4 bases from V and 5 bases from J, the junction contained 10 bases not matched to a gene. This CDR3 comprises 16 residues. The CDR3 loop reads CASSALAGGNRDTQYF. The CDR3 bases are TGCGCCAGCAGCGCCTTAGCGGGAGGTAATAGAGATACGCAGTATTTT.